This passage covers 28 T cell receptor beta chains from one sample sequenced in a study of cytomegalovirus exposure and HLA in healthy donors. 60 Vbeta and 13 Jbeta primers were used in PCR. This table comes from immunoSEQ multiplex PCR, and its TCRdb copy is limited to in-frame clones, with some not included. The sample has around 99,000 clones; 70% to 80% are singletons. Material for sequencing was PBMCs. These receptor sequences come from a man aged 40-55 years in good health and CMV-seronegative.

The V gene is TRBV7-9, the J gene TRBJ2-2, with D possibly matching TRBD2 (5 bases). CDR3 length: 14 residues. Germline CDR1 is SEHNR and CDR2 is FQNEAQ (reference sequence). V was pared by 5 bases and J by 3 bases, with 10 bases between. CDR3 amino acids: CASSPLGDTGELFF. CDR3 nucleotides: TGTGCCAGCAGCCCACTAGGAGACACCGGGGAGCTGTTTTTT.

This clone was counted a single time. The chain combines TRBV5-1 with TRBJ1-2, with 8 bases lining up with TRBD1. V lost 3 bases and J lost 1; bases outside the gene matches: 5. CDR3 length: 15 residues. Germline lookup yields CDR1 SGHRS and CDR2 YFSETQ. The CDR3 DNA sequence: TGCGCCAGCAGCTCAGGGACAGGTGTTAACTATGGCTACACCTTC. Its protein is CASSSGTGVNYGYTF.

The chain joins TRBV30 to TRBJ1-5, with 7 positions matching TRBD1. Germline loops: CDR1 GTSNPN, CDR2 SVGIG (reference sequence). The CDR3 consists of 16 residues. V lost 3 bases and J lost 2; bases outside the gene matches: 10. Here the CDR3 DNA reads TGTGCCTGGAGCGGCAGACAGGGATTCGGCAATCAGCCCCAGCATTTT. Translating it yields CAWSGRQGFGNQPQHF.

In this sample, this clone turned up once. The gene calls are TRBV18 and TRBJ2-4; TRBD1 matches at 8 bases. The J segment lost 3 bases and the V segment lost 3 bases, leaving 1 base of the junction unmatched. This CDR3 comprises 14 residues. Germline assignment: CDR1 KGHSH and CDR2 LQKENI. In nucleotides, the CDR3 is TGTGCCAGCTCACCGGACAGGGTCAAAAACATTCAGTACTTC. Translating gives CASSPDRVKNIQYF.

The chain carries TRBV2 and TRBJ2-7; tentatively, D is TRBD1 (5 bases). Germline loops: CDR1 SNHLY, CDR2 FYNNEI. Trimming removed 1 base at V and 4 bases at J, with 14 bases between. CDR3 length equals 15 residues. The CDR3 protein is CASSEGLGRDYEQYF. CDR3 DNA sequence: TGTGCCAGCAGTGAAGGTTTAGGCAGGGATTACGAGCAGTACTTC.

The genes are TRBV6-1 and TRBJ2-5; 9 nucleotides line up with TRBD2. Unmatched junction bases numbered 10, after V lost 8 bases and J lost 3 bases. The CDR3 contains 15 residues. Germline-derived CDR1 and CDR2 are MNHNS and SASEGT. The DNA of the CDR3 is TGTGCCAGCGGTCGGTGGACTAGCGATAAAGAGACCCAGTACTTC. It encodes CASGRWTSDKETQYF.

V usage is TRBV5-4 and J usage is TRBJ1-6; TRBD1 aligns across 9 bases. J lost 7 bases, V lost 5 bases, and 4 bases had no gene match. The CDR3 has 14 amino acids. Germline V gives CDR1 SGHNT, CDR2 YYREEE (reference sequence). The CDR3 loop reads CASRQGTGNSPLHF. Here the CDR3 DNA reads TGTGCCAGCAGGCAAGGGACAGGGAATTCACCCCTCCACTTT.

In its sample, this clone was seen a few times. The chain has TRBV2 and TRBJ1-1; a possible D gene is TRBD1 (6 bases). Germline CDR1 SNHLY, CDR2 FYNNEI. The germline V and J ends were trimmed by 6 bases and 7 bases, with 18 bases remaining between them. This CDR3 comprises 14 residues. The CDR3 loop reads CASSEQGFGSEAFF. In DNA, the CDR3 is TGTGCCAGCAGCGAACAGGGTTTCGGGAGTGAAGCTTTCTTT.

For this clone: The junction and the germline gene differ at one end; a read error may be behind it. The rearrangement links TRBV20-1 to TRBJ2-7; 7 bases line up with TRBD1. CDR3 length equals 11 residues. CDR1 DFQATT and CDR2 SNEGSKA come from the germline V gene (reference sequence). CDR3 DNA sequence: TGCAGTGCCACAGAGAGGGGGCAATCGGACTTC. This sequence encodes CSATERGQSDF.

This clone was counted between two and nine times. This chain uses TRBV6-6 with TRBJ2-6; TRBD1 agrees at 8 bases. The CDR3 extends over 15 amino acids. The J segment lost 1 base and the V segment lost 7 bases, leaving 3 bases of the junction unmatched. The germline V gene encodes CDR1 MNHNY and CDR2 SVGAGI (reference sequence). The CDR3 DNA follows: TGTGCCAGCACGAGACAGGGGTCTGGGGCCAACGTCCTGACTTTC. Its protein product is CASTRQGSGANVLTF.

CDR3 sequence (DNA): TGTGCCAGCAGTTCGAGGGACAGGGGTTTCTACGAGCAGTACTTC. Translated, it gives CASSSRDRGFYEQYF. The chain recombines TRBV7-9 with TRBJ2-7; 10 nucleotides agree with TRBD1. Losses at the gene ends were 6 bases for V and 3 bases for J; bases not matched to a gene: 8. CDR1 and CDR2 from the germline V gene are SEHNR and FQNEAQ (reference sequence). The CDR3 totals 15 residues.

The chain recombines TRBV5-1 with TRBJ2-2; 10 bases are shared with TRBD1. The CDR3 is 17 residues long. J lost 8 bases, V lost 4 bases, and 14 bases had no gene match. CDR1 and CDR2 (germline): SGHRS, YFSETQ. The CDR3 bases are TGCGCCAGCAGCCGCGATTCCGGGACAGGGGTCGGAGGGGAGCTGTTTTTT. Translating gives CASSRDSGTGVGGELFF.

The chain is built from TRBV6-5 and TRBJ2-5, with TRBD2 identical over 9 bases. CDR1 is MNHEY, CDR2 SVGAGI, per germline. This CDR3 region has 15 residues. J lost 4 bases, V lost 4 bases, and 7 bases had no gene match. The CDR3 protein is CASSSLAGAAETQYF. CDR3 bases: TGTGCCAGCAGTTCCTTAGCGGGAGCGGCAGAGACCCAGTACTTC.

The rearrangement uses TRBV13 and TRBJ2-7; 11 bases map to TRBD1. The length of the CDR3 is 17 residues. V lost 2 bases to trimming and J lost 2 bases; unmatched junction nucleotides: 8. CDR1 is PRHDT and CDR2 is FYEKMQ in the germline V gene (reference sequence). The CDR3, as DNA: TGTGCCAGCAGCTTAAGAGTACTGGGACAGGGGGCCTACGAGCAGTACTTC. Translation: CASSLRVLGQGAYEQYF. Full variable domain (missing parts from reference TRBV13 and TRBJ2-7): AAGVIQSPRHLIKEKRETATLKCYPIPRHDTVYWYQQGPGQDPQFLISFYEKMQSDKGSIPDRFSAQQFSDYHSELNMSSLELGDSALYFCASSLRVLGQGAYEQYFGPGTRLTVT.

The chain has TRBV29-1 and TRBJ2-2; 9 positions match TRBD1. Germline assignment: CDR1 SQVTM and CDR2 ANQGSEA. The CDR3 is 13 amino acids. The ends lost 7 bases at V and 6 bases at J; junction bases unmatched: 6. The CDR3 DNA is TGCAGCGGGGGGACAGGGAGGTCCGGGGAGCTGTTTTTT. This gives the protein CSGGTGRSGELFF.

This rearrangement joins TRBV9 to TRBJ2-7, with D maybe TRBD2 (5 bases). Germline V gene data show CDR1 as SGDLS and CDR2 as YYNGEE. The CDR3 is 15 amino acids. The germline V and J ends were trimmed by 4 bases and 4 bases, with 18 bases remaining between them. The CDR3 sequence: CASSPTDWASYEQYF. The CDR3 DNA reads as TGTGCCAGCAGCCCAACGGACTGGGCAAGTTACGAGCAGTACTTC.

The chain joins TRBV18 to TRBJ1-4; D not certain. CDR1 is KGHSH, CDR2 LQKENI, per germline. Trimming removed 3 bases at V and 13 bases at J, with 21 bases between. The CDR3 is 15 amino acids. CDR3 sequence reads: CASSPELAQDRRLFF. The CDR3 DNA reads as TGTGCCAGCTCACCCGAATTAGCACAAGATCGGAGACTGTTTTTT.

The chain employs TRBV30 and TRBJ1-1; possible D gene TRBD1, 5 bases. CDR3 length: 13 residues. Trimming shortened V by 2 bases and J by 1 base, and 8 bases separated the two germline ends. The germline V gene has CDR1 GTSNPN and CDR2 SVGIG (reference sequence). CDR3 sequence reads: CAWSNQGNTEAFF. Here the CDR3 DNA reads TGTGCCTGGAGTAACCAGGGGAACACTGAAGCTTTCTTT. The full variable domain, rest sourced from reference TRBV30 and TRBJ1-1, is SQTIHQWPATLVQPVGSPLSLECTVEGTSNPNLYWYRQAAGRGLQLLFYSVGIGQISSEVPQNLSASRPQDRQFILSSKKLLLSDSGFYLCAWSNQGNTEAFFGQGTRLTVV.

J is TRBJ2-4 and V is TRBV7-9; TRBD1 might be the D (6 bases). Per germline, CDR1 SEHNR and CDR2 FQNEAQ (reference sequence). Trimming pared 5 bases from V and 0 bases from J, leaving 17 bases between. This CDR3 region has 17 residues. The CDR3 sequence: CASSPRQDHLAKNIQYF. The CDR3 DNA sequence: TGTGCCAGCAGCCCTAGACAGGACCATCTAGCCAAAAACATTCAGTACTTC. Full variable domain (missing parts from reference TRBV7-9 and TRBJ2-4): DTGVSQNPRHKITKRGQNVTFRCDPISEHNRLYWYRQTLGQGPEFLTYFQNEAQLEKSRLLSDRFSAERPKGSFSTLEIQRTEQGDSAMYLCASSPRQDHLAKNIQYFGAGTRLSVL.

The chain couples TRBV7-9 to TRBJ2-1; the D is unclear. The CDR3 is made up of 12 amino acids. CDR1 is SEHNR and CDR2 is FQNEAQ in the germline V gene (reference sequence). V lost 2 bases, J lost 6 bases, and 5 bases lay in between. DNA of the CDR3: TGTGCCAGCAGCTTAAATCGCAATGAGCAGTTCTTC. It is translated as CASSLNRNEQFF. Full variable domain (rest looked up from reference TRBV7-9 and TRBJ2-1): DTGVSQNPRHKITKRGQNVTFRCDPISEHNRLYWYRQTLGQGPEFLTYFQNEAQLEKSRLLSDRFSAERPKGSFSTLEIQRTEQGDSAMYLCASSLNRNEQFFGPGTRLTVL.

The table lists this clone with a few counts. V gene TRBV5-1 combines with J gene TRBJ2-7; TRBD2 matches at 7 bases. CDR1 is SGHRS and CDR2 is YFSETQ in the germline V gene. V lost 4 bases, J lost 0 bases, and 7 bases stayed unmatched. This CDR3 spans 15 amino acids. Here the CDR3 reads CASSPWGGSSYEQYF. DNA for the CDR3: TGCGCCAGCAGCCCCTGGGGGGGGAGCTCCTACGAGCAGTACTTC. The complete variable domain, with remaining parts taken from reference TRBV5-1 and TRBJ2-7, reads KAGVTQTPRYLIKTRGQQVTLSCSPISGHRSVSWYQQTPGQGLQFLFEYFSETQRNKGNFPGRFSGRQFSNSRSEMNVSTLELGDSALYLCASSPWGGSSYEQYFGPGTRLTVT.

A single count supports this clone. This chain joins TRBV2 and TRBJ2-2, with 9 bases fitting TRBD1. CDR3 size: 15 residues. CDR1 and CDR2 (germline): SNHLY, FYNNEI. V was pared by 6 bases and J by 2 bases, with 4 bases of the junction left unmatched. For the CDR3, the DNA is TGTGCCAGCAGCGGACAGGGGCGCAACACCGGGGAGCTGTTTTTT. It yields the protein CASSGQGRNTGELFF. The full variable domain, with the rest looked up from reference TRBV2 and TRBJ2-2, is EPEVTQTPSHQVTQMGQEVILRCVPISNHLYFYWYRQILGQKVEFLVSFYNNEISEKSEIFDDQFSVERPDGSNFTLKIRSTKLEDSAMYFCASSGQGRNTGELFFGEGSRLTVL.

The CDR3 spells CATGQAGGETQYF. The CDR3 bases are TGTGCCACAGGACAGGCAGGTGGGGAGACCCAGTACTTC. The rearrangement uses TRBV5-4 and TRBJ2-5, with 7 nucleotides matching TRBD1. V was pared by 9 bases and J by 5 bases, with 10 bases of the junction left unmatched. CDR1 is SGHNT and CDR2 is YYREEE in the germline V gene (reference sequence). CDR3 length: 13 residues.

The chain joins TRBV29-1 to TRBJ1-2, with TRBD1 as a possible D gene (6 bases). The CDR3 length is 14 residues. V was cut by 7 bases and J by 8 bases, with 23 bases left in between. The V gene's germline CDR1 is SQVTM and CDR2 ANQGSEA. The CDR3: CSALPGGQAGGYTF. The CDR3 nucleotides are TGCAGCGCTCTACCGGGGGGGCAAGCAGGCGGCTACACCTTC.

This sequence joins TRBV19 and TRBJ1-5; 7 nucleotides align to TRBD1. The CDR3 spans 17 residues. Trimming at V came to 5 bases and at J to 0 bases, leaving 10 bases not matched to a gene. Germline V gene sequence: CDR1 LNHDA, CDR2 SQIVND (reference sequence). The CDR3 reads CASSPRTGPYSNQPQHF. The CDR3 bases are TGTGCCAGTAGTCCGAGGACAGGACCCTATAGCAATCAGCCCCAGCATTTT.

V is TRBV7-9 and J is TRBJ1-1; D gene ambiguous. Germline V CDR1 and CDR2: SEHNR, FQNEAQ (reference sequence). The CDR3 covers 13 residues. V lost 0 bases and J 4 bases, leaving 6 bases between the germline ends. DNA of the CDR3: TGTGCCAGCAGCTTAGCCCGGGGCACTGAAGCTTTCTTT. Translated, it gives CASSLARGTEAFF.

This chain uses TRBV11-3 with TRBJ2-7; perhaps TRBD2 as D (5 bases). The CDR3 spans 13 residues. Germline lookup yields CDR1 SGHNT and CDR2 YENEEA. Trimming removed 5 bases at V and 7 bases at J, with 15 bases between. CDR3 in amino acids: CASSPGPTGEQYF. DNA for the CDR3: TGTGCCAGCAGCCCAGGCCCTACGGGAGAGCAGTACTTC. The full variable domain, with the rest looked up from reference TRBV11-3 and TRBJ2-7, is EAGVVQSPRYKIIEKKQPVAFWCNPISGHNTLYWYLQNLGQGPELLIRYENEEAVDDSQLPKDRFSAERLKGVDSTLKIQPAELGDSAVYLCASSPGPTGEQYFGPGTRLTVT.

This clone was counted a few times. The rearrangement uses TRBV6-5 and TRBJ2-7; perhaps TRBD2 as D (7 bases). This CDR3 contains 13 residues. The germline V and J ends were trimmed by 8 bases and 2 bases, with 13 bases remaining between them. Germline V gene data show CDR1 as MNHEY and CDR2 as SVGAGI. The CDR3 DNA sequence: TGTGCCAGCTCGGGGGGACAAACCTACGAGCAGTACTTC. It translates to CASSGGQTYEQYF.